What follows are 32 T cell receptor beta chains derived from one specimen sequenced in a study of cytomegalovirus exposure and HLA in healthy donors (dated by TCRdb to 2016 to 2017). The receptor library was made with the immunoSEQ multiplex PCR assay. The multiplex PCR relied on a mix of 60 forward primers for TCR Vbeta segments and 13 reverse primers for TCR Jbeta segments. This is the immuneACCESS table as TCRdb keeps it, with only in-frame sequences that have V and J called. A part of the clones is gone; compared with another copy, unresolved V genes explain less than half, and the rest is unexplained. The sample table lists some 170,000 clones, roughly 80% of them with a count of one. The ten largest clones add up to about 7.7% of the sample. Sequencing was performed on PBMCs. The receptors originated from a woman in her thirties in good health and CMV-seropositive.

Turning to this clone: The junction departs from the called germline gene at one end, perhaps through a read error. J is TRBJ1-1 and V is TRBV7-9; perhaps TRBD1 as D (5 bases). The V gene's germline CDR1 is SEHNR and CDR2 FQNEAQ (reference sequence). This CDR3 comprises 16 residues. CDR3 region: CSSSRPRGGQNTEAFF. CDR3 nucleotide sequence: TGTTCCAGCAGCCGCCCGAGGGGAGGCCAGAACACTGAAGCTTTCTTT.

Details on this clone: An end of the junction differs from the germline gene, which may be a read error. The CDR3, as DNA: TGTGCCAGCAGCCCCGGGACAGGGCATTTCTCTGGAAACACCGTATATTTT. Amino acids: CASSPGTGHFSGNTVYF. The chain uses TRBV5-6 and TRBJ1-3; 9 bases map to TRBD1. The CDR3 is 17 residues long. Per germline, CDR1 SGHDT and CDR2 YYEEEE.

This clone was seen a single time. The V call is TRBV7-2, the J call TRBJ2-1; D call uncertain. V shed 4 bases and J shed 0 bases, with 10 bases lying between them. The CDR3 sequence is 15 residues long. The germline CDR1 and CDR2 sequences are SGHTA and FQGNSA. CDR3 amino acids: CASSSVRSSYNEQFF. The CDR3 nucleotides read TGTGCCAGCAGCTCGGTAAGAAGCTCCTACAATGAGCAGTTCTTC. The full variable domain, completed using reference TRBV7-2 and TRBJ2-1, is GAGVSQSPSNKVTEKGKDVELRCDPISGHTALYWYRQSLGQGLEFLIYFQGNSAPDKSGLPSDRFSAERTGGSVSTLTIQRTQQEDSAVYLCASSSVRSSYNEQFFGPGTRLTVL.

This chain links TRBV5-1 with TRBJ2-1, with 7 positions matching TRBD2. V trimming: 5 bases; J trimming: 6 bases; junction bases outside the gene matches: 5. This CDR3 contains 13 residues. The germline V gene has CDR1 SGHRS and CDR2 YFSETQ. CDR3 DNA sequence: TGCGCCAGCAGATTAACTAGCGTCAATGAGCAGTTCTTC. It specifies CASRLTSVNEQFF.

The V call is TRBV7-8, the J call TRBJ1-5; 9 bases align to TRBD1. The germline CDR1 and CDR2 sequences are SGHVS and FQNEAQ. The CDR3 extends over 15 amino acids. J gave up 4 bases and V 2 bases, and 3 bases lay outside the gene matches. For the CDR3, the DNA is TGTGCCAGCAGCTTACTACAGGGGGCAAATCAGCCCCAGCATTTT. Translating gives CASSLLQGANQPQHF.

This clone was counted between two and nine times. This chain connects TRBV6-5 to TRBJ2-7; TRBD2 is a possible D gene (7 bases). Trimming took off 2 bases at V and 3 bases at J, with 14 bases between the two ends. The germline gives CDR1 MNHEY, CDR2 SVGAGI. The CDR3 has 15 residues. The DNA for the CDR3 is TGTGCCAGCAGTTACACGCGGGGGCCGTACTACGAGCAGTACTTC. Encoded protein: CASSYTRGPYYEQYF.

The chain employs TRBV7-3 and TRBJ2-7, with TRBD2 as a possible D gene (6 bases). The CDR3 spans 12 residues. The V and J ends lost 5 bases and 6 bases respectively, with 11 bases between them. From germline, CDR1 is SGHTA and CDR2 FQGTGA. CDR3 residues: CASSPLGGEQYF. The DNA for the CDR3 is TGTGCCAGCAGCCCCCTCGGGGGCGAGCAGTACTTC.

This chain uses TRBV11-1 with TRBJ1-6; 11 bases are a match to TRBD1. Germline V gene lookup returns CDR1 SGHAT and CDR2 FQDESV (reference sequence). There are 16 residues in the CDR3. V shed 4 bases, J shed 7 bases, and the junction held 6 bases outside the gene matches. The CDR3 DNA is TGTGCCAGCAGCTCCGGACAGGGGGCTGGGAATTCACCCCTCCACTTT. The encoded protein is CASSSGQGAGNSPLHF.

The chain uses TRBV9 and TRBJ2-2, with D possibly matching TRBD2 (6 bases). Germline CDR1 and CDR2: SGDLS and YYNGEE. This CDR3 region has 15 residues. V lost 0 bases, J lost 4 bases, and 10 bases lay in between. The CDR3 loop is CASSVDGGRTGELFF. Here the CDR3 DNA reads TGTGCCAGCAGCGTAGACGGGGGACGCACCGGGGAGCTGTTTTTT.

The V and J genes are TRBV6-5 and TRBJ1-1, with 8 nucleotides matching TRBD1. V lost 6 bases, J lost 3 bases, and 9 bases stayed unmatched. The CDR3 spans 15 residues. The germline V gene encodes CDR1 MNHEY and CDR2 SVGAGI. CDR3 sequence: CASSTSGGWDTEAFF. The CDR3 region has the DNA TGTGCCAGCAGCACCTCAGGGGGCTGGGACACTGAAGCTTTCTTT.

V is TRBV9 and J is TRBJ1-2; D is perhaps TRBD1 (5 bases). Between the trimmed V and J ends, which lost 0 bases and 8 bases, there was a span of 14 bases. Germline-derived CDR1 and CDR2 are SGDLS and YYNGEE. The CDR3 sequence is 14 residues long. This CDR3 reads CASSVGQGSGGYTF. CDR3 bases: TGTGCCAGCAGCGTAGGGCAGGGAAGTGGAGGCTACACCTTC.

The V call is TRBV5-1, the J call TRBJ2-2; 10 bases are shared with TRBD1. This CDR3 has 16 residues. Germline V CDR1 and CDR2: SGHRS, YFSETQ. The V gene end was trimmed by 4 bases and the J gene end by 6 bases; junction bases not matched to a gene: 9. This CDR3 is CASSRERQGASGELFF. The CDR3 DNA reads TGCGCCAGCAGCAGGGAACGACAGGGGGCCTCCGGGGAGCTGTTTTTT.

The V and J genes are TRBV5-1 and TRBJ2-5; weak D call: TRBD2 (5 bases). The germline V and J ends were trimmed by 3 bases and 7 bases, with 13 bases remaining between them. Germline values: CDR1 SGHRS, CDR2 YFSETQ. The CDR3 totals 13 residues. The chain's CDR3 is CASSSRGFGTQYF. In DNA form, the CDR3 reads TGCGCCAGCAGCTCGAGAGGGTTTGGGACCCAGTACTTC.

The CDR3 sequence: CASSAQGGMNTEAFF. CDR3 nucleotide sequence: TGTGCCAGCAGCGCGCAGGGCGGGATGAACACTGAAGCTTTCTTT. The chain has TRBV9 and TRBJ1-1; D is possibly TRBD1 (5 bases). Trimming took off 3 bases at V and 0 bases at J, with 12 bases between the two ends. CDR3 length equals 15 residues. CDR1 SGDLS and CDR2 YYNGEE come from the germline V gene.

The DNA for the CDR3 is TGTGCCAGCTCAACCACAAAGGGGGGGCGAAAAGATACGCAGTATTTT. Translation: CASSTTKGGRKDTQYF. V usage is TRBV18 and J usage is TRBJ2-3; D is perhaps TRBD2 (7 bases). The CDR3 runs to 16 residues. Between the trimmed V and J ends, which lost 5 bases and 5 bases, there was a span of 20 bases. CDR1 is KGHSH, CDR2 LQKENI, per germline.

This clone was observed a few times. Distinct nucleotide sequences in the sample also encode this CDR3. The chain carries TRBV4-3 and TRBJ1-1, with D perhaps matching TRBD1 (5 bases). The germline CDR1 and CDR2 sequences are LGHNA and YSLEER. The CDR3 is 14 residues long. V lost 4 bases, J lost 2 bases, and 11 bases lay in between. As DNA, the CDR3 is TGCGCCAGCAGCCCGACAGAAGGTAACACTGAAGCTTTCTTT. Amino acid sequence: CASSPTEGNTEAFF.

The chain employs TRBV7-9 and TRBJ1-1; TRBD1 is a possible D gene (5 bases). Germline V gives CDR1 SEHNR, CDR2 FQNEAQ (reference sequence). The ends were cut back, 5 bases at V and 4 bases at J, with 14 bases in the middle. The CDR3 totals 14 residues. This chain's CDR3 is CASSPSTGGTEAFF. CDR3 DNA sequence: TGTGCCAGCAGCCCCTCCACGGGGGGCACTGAAGCTTTCTTT.

The genes are TRBV29-1 and TRBJ2-1; maybe TRBD2 (5 bases). The CDR3 spans 12 residues. Trimming removed 6 bases at V and 9 bases at J, with 15 bases between. Germline V CDR1 and CDR2: SQVTM, ANQGSEA. CDR3 residues: CSVHTYGSEQFF. The CDR3 coding sequence is TGCAGCGTACACACCTATGGGAGTGAGCAGTTCTTC.

The chain joins TRBV6-1 to TRBJ2-6, with D tentatively TRBD2 (5 bases). This CDR3 spans 15 amino acids. Germline values: CDR1 MNHNS, CDR2 SASEGT. The V gene lost 5 bases and the J gene lost 10 bases, with 18 bases spanning the gap. CDR3 nucleotide sequence: TGTGCCAGCAGTCCACGCGGGTCGTCCCCTAACGTCCTGACTTTC. Translating it yields CASSPRGSSPNVLTF.

The J gene is TRBJ1-1, the V gene TRBV7-3, with D tentatively TRBD1 (5 bases). CDR3 length equals 13 residues. V dropped 3 bases and J dropped 3 bases, with 8 bases sitting between them. CDR1 is SGHTA and CDR2 is FQGTGA in the germline V gene. CDR3 sequence reads: CASSLIGDTEAFF. The CDR3 DNA sequence: TGTGCCAGCAGCTTGATAGGGGACACTGAAGCTTTCTTT. Full variable domain (rest looked up from reference TRBV7-3 and TRBJ1-1): GAGVSQTPSNKVTEKGKYVELRCDPISGHTALYWYRQSLGQGPEFLIYFQGTGAADDSGLPNDRFFAVRPEGSVSTLKIQRTERGDSAVYLCASSLIGDTEAFFGQGTRLTVV.

The chain employs TRBV5-1 and TRBJ2-1, with 10 positions matching TRBD2. This CDR3 has 16 amino acids. Germline lookup yields CDR1 SGHRS and CDR2 YFSETQ. The junction had 7 bases not matched to a gene; V was cut back by 3 bases and J by 4 bases. CDR3 nucleotides: TGCGCCAGCAGCTGGAACAGCGGGGGGGCATACAATGAGCAGTTCTTC. This translates into CASSWNSGGAYNEQFF.

V and J are TRBV5-1 and TRBJ2-5, with D tentatively TRBD2 (5 bases). Trimming took 1 base from V and 5 from J, leaving 12 bases between them. Germline loops: CDR1 SGHRS, CDR2 YFSETQ. The CDR3 runs 14 residues. As DNA, the CDR3 is TGCGCCAGCAGCTTGCTGGGGAGAGGTGAGACCCAGTACTTC. Protein sequence: CASSLLGRGETQYF. Complete variable domain (other parts from reference TRBV5-1 and TRBJ2-5): KAGVTQTPRYLIKTRGQQVTLSCSPISGHRSVSWYQQTPGQGLQFLFEYFSETQRNKGNFPGRFSGRQFSNSRSEMNVSTLELGDSALYLCASSLLGRGETQYFGPGTRLLVL.

There are a few counts of this clone. V and J are TRBV11-2 and TRBJ2-3; D is possibly TRBD1 (5 bases). Trimming stripped 5 bases from V and 5 bases from J, with 11 bases between. Germline-derived CDR1 and CDR2 are SGHAT and FQNNGV. CDR3 size: 13 residues. The CDR3 DNA reads as TGTGCCAGCAGCGTCAATAGGGGAGATACGCAGTATTTT. Amino acid sequence: CASSVNRGDTQYF.

The chain uses TRBV18 and TRBJ1-2; TRBD1 might be the D (5 bases). The V gene's germline CDR1 is KGHSH and CDR2 LQKENI. Trimming removed 6 bases from V and 8 bases from J, with 13 bases in between. This CDR3 spans 12 amino acids. The chain's CDR3 is CASSGRGDGYTF. DNA of the CDR3: TGTGCCAGCTCCGGTCGGGGGGACGGCTACACCTTC. The full variable domain, rest sourced from reference TRBV18 and TRBJ1-2, is NAGVMQNPRHLVRRRGQEARLRCSPMKGHSHVYWYRQLPEEGLKFMVYLQKENIIDESGMPKERFSAEFPKEGPSILRIQQVVRGDSAAYFCASSGRGDGYTFGSGTRLTVV.

This clone appeared once. The CDR3 is CASSHPGQGNYGYTF. CDR3 coding DNA: TGCGCCAGCAGCCACCCGGGACAGGGGAACTATGGCTACACCTTC. The chain recombines TRBV4-1 with TRBJ1-2; 10 positions match TRBD1. The germline gives CDR1 MGHRA, CDR2 YSYEKL. V lost 3 bases and J lost 2; bases outside the gene matches: 3. The length of the CDR3 is 15 residues.

The rearrangement links TRBV7-7 to TRBJ2-3; no clear D gene. Trimming took 3 bases from V and 5 from J, leaving 6 bases between them. CDR3 size: 12 residues. Germline assignment: CDR1 SSHAT and CDR2 FNYEAQ (reference sequence). CDR3 DNA sequence: TGTGCCAGCAGCTTTCGAGGAGATACGCAGTATTTT. Protein: CASSFRGDTQYF.

This clone was seen many times. The V and J genes are TRBV15 and TRBJ1-4, with 7 bases matching TRBD1. CDR1 and CDR2 (germline): LNHNV, YYDKDF (reference sequence). With 3 bases clipped from V and 4 bases from J, the junction kept 8 bases outside the gene matches. The CDR3 contains 16 residues. CDR3 region: CATSSLEGQNNEKLFF. CDR3 sequence (DNA): TGTGCCACCAGCAGTTTAGAGGGACAGAATAATGAAAAACTGTTTTTT.

This sequence joins TRBV27 and TRBJ1-4, with D possibly TRBD1 on 6 matching bases. V was shortened by 5 bases and J by 6 bases, with 16 bases between the two germline ends. The CDR3 has 15 residues. The germline gives CDR1 MNHEY, CDR2 SMNVEV (reference sequence). DNA for the CDR3: TGTGCCAGCAGTCCCCTCGACAGGAATGATGAAAAACTGTTTTTT. Protein product: CASSPLDRNDEKLFF.

The V gene is TRBV9, the J gene TRBJ2-3, with TRBD1 matching 11 bases. The CDR3 is made up of 15 amino acids. From germline, CDR1 is SGDLS and CDR2 YYNGEE. With 0 bases clipped from V and 5 bases from J, the junction kept 2 bases outside the gene matches. The CDR3 DNA sequence: TGTGCCAGCAGCGTAGCCGGGACAGGGGGAGATACGCAGTATTTT. Its protein product is CASSVAGTGGDTQYF.

The V call is TRBV30, the J call TRBJ2-7, with TRBD2 matching 10 bases. Germline CDR1 is GTSNPN and CDR2 is SVGIG (reference sequence). The CDR3 runs 13 residues. With V trimmed by 7 bases and J by 5 bases, 8 bases remained unmatched. The CDR3 reads CAYNGLAGDEQYF. The CDR3, as DNA: TGTGCCTACAATGGGCTAGCGGGGGACGAGCAGTACTTC. The full variable domain, its missing parts supplied by reference TRBV30 and TRBJ2-7, is SQTIHQWPATLVQPVGSPLSLECTVEGTSNPNLYWYRQAAGRGLQLLFYSVGIGQISSEVPQNLSASRPQDRQFILSSKKLLLSDSGFYLCAYNGLAGDEQYFGPGTRLTVT.

V gene TRBV6-1 combines with J gene TRBJ1-4; 9 bases are a match to TRBD1. Germline CDR1 and CDR2: MNHNS and SASEGT. This CDR3 has 15 residues. V shed 7 bases and J 3 bases; nucleotides not matched to a gene: 6. DNA for the CDR3: TGTGCCAGCATCATAGGGACAGGGTCTAATGAAAAACTGTTTTTT. Its protein is CASIIGTGSNEKLFF.

This clone ranks as medium-sized. This rearrangement joins TRBV7-9 to TRBJ2-7; tentative D call: TRBD2 (5 bases). Trimming shortened V by 5 bases and J by 1 base, and 12 bases separated the two germline ends. From germline, CDR1 is SEHNR and CDR2 FQNEAQ (reference sequence). The CDR3 contains 14 residues. Here the CDR3 reads CASSPPSGSYEQYF. In DNA, the CDR3 is TGTGCCAGCAGCCCTCCAAGCGGATCCTACGAGCAGTACTTC.